The 2 T cell receptor beta chains listed next were all sequenced from one sample in a study of T-cell reconstitution after alpha-beta-depleted transplantation in children. Preparation of the TCRbeta library used unique molecular identifiers. Each CDR3 protein gets one entry after TCRdb re-called the PCR reads with MiXCR. The repertoire holds under 300,000 distinct CDR3 sequences, with 9.5% to 13% as singletons. The sequences come from peripheral blood, collected 180 days after TCRalphabeta/CD19-depleted stem cell transplant. Every receptor here comes from a male patient between 2 and 10 years old who had a stem cell transplant for chronic granulomatous disease, so the T cells may come from the graft donor.

The chain recombines TRBV5-4 with TRBJ2-5; the match to TRBD1 covers 9 bases. Germline V gene lookup returns CDR1 SGHNT and CDR2 YYREEE (reference sequence). V trimming: 4 bases; J trimming: 3 bases; junction bases outside the gene matches: 7. The CDR3 loop spans 15 amino acids. CDR3 DNA sequence: TGTGCCAGCAGCCTCACCGGGACAGGGAAAGAGACCCAGTACTTC. As protein: CASSLTGTGKETQYF.

In its sample, this clonotype was seen many times. V is TRBV5-1 and J is TRBJ2-3, with 8 positions matching TRBD2. Germline trimming cut 1 base from V and 2 bases from J; bases unmatched to any gene: 3. The length of the CDR3 is 15 residues. Germline CDR1 SGHRS, CDR2 YFSETQ. DNA of the CDR3: TGCGCCAGCAGCTTGTCGCGGGAGGTCACAGATACGCAGTATTTT. Protein sequence: CASSLSREVTDTQYF.